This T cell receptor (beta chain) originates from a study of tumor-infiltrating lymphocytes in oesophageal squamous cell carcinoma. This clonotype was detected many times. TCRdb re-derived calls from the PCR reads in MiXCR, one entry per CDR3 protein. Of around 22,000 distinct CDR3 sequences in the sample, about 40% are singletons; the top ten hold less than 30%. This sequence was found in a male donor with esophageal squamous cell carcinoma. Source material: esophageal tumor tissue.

The CDR3 nucleotides read TGTGCCAGCAGAGCGGGAGGGGAAGAGACCCAGTACTTC. Its protein is CASRAGGEETQYF. The genes are TRBV12-3 or TRBV12-4 and TRBJ2-5, with 10 bases that match TRBD2. The CDR3 length is 13 residues. V trimming: 6 bases; J trimming: 3 bases; junction bases outside the gene matches: 1.